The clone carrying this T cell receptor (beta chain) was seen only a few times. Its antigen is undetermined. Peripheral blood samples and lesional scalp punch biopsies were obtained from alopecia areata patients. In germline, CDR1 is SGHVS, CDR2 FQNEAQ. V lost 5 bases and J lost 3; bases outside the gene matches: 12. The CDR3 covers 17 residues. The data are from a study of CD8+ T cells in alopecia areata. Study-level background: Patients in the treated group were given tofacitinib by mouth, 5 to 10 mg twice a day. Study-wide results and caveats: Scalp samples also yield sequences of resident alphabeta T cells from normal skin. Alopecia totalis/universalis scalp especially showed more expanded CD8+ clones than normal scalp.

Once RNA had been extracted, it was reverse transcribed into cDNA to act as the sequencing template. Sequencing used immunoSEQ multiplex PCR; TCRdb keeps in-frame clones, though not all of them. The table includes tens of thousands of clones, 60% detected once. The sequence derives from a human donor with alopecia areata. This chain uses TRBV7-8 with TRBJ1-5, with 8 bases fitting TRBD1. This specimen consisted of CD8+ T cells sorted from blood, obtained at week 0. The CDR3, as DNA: TGTGCCAGCAGCGCGGACGGGACAGGAGATGACAATCAGCCCCAGCATTTT. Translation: CASSADGTGDDNQPQHF.